The 9 T cell receptor beta chains below all came from one sample that was sequenced in a study of monozygotic twins with inflammatory bowel disease. Reanalyzing the 5' RACE reads, TCRdb keeps one entry per CDR3 protein, without DNA. This sample's table has about 160,000 distinct CDR3 sequences. The sequencing input was blood. The receptor source for this set is a human donor with ulcerative colitis or Crohn's disease, or a healthy co-twin of an affected twin (not recorded which).

V is TRBV11-2 and J is TRBJ2-1; TCRdb proposes TRBD2, but this gene call is untestable without DNA. Germline CDR1 is SGHAT and CDR2 is FQNNGV. CDR3 length: 19 residues. This CDR3 is CASSFLGLAGGSSYNEQFF.

V gene TRBV6-2 or TRBV6-3 combines with J gene TRBJ2-7; as DNA is missing, the TRBD1 call by TCRdb cannot be tested. CDR1 and CDR2 from the germline V gene are MNHEY and SVGEGT. This CDR3 is built from 13 residues. The CDR3: CASSSRGPYEQYF.

The chain links TRBV7-6 to TRBJ1-1; no DNA is available, so the TRBD1 call from TCRdb remains unchecked. Germline lookup yields CDR1 SGHVS and CDR2 FNYEAQ. CDR3 length: 13 residues. The CDR3 is CASSFRESTEAFF.

This chain connects TRBV7-2 to TRBJ2-3; TCRdb designates TRBD2, a call that cannot be tested without DNA. Germline V gene lookup returns CDR1 SGHTA and CDR2 FQGNSA. CDR3 length: 15 amino acids. CDR3 residues: CASRRLAGNTDTQYF.

The chain recombines TRBV9 with TRBJ2-5. The V gene's germline CDR1 is SGDLS and CDR2 YYNGEE. The CDR3 is 11 residues long. CDR3 sequence reads: CASSVQETQYF.

The chain recombines TRBV2 with TRBJ2-3; TCRdb's assignment of TRBD1 cannot be checked, as there is no DNA. Germline values: CDR1 SNHLY, CDR2 FYNNEI. The CDR3 has 15 residues. The CDR3 sequence: CASTPGQGNADTQYF.

The rearrangement joins TRBV7-3 to TRBJ2-1; TCRdb picks TRBD2, but there is no DNA to check that call. CDR3 length equals 15 residues. Germline lookup yields CDR1 SGHTA and CDR2 FQGTGA. CDR3: CASSFRTSGYNEQFF.

This rearrangement joins TRBV18 to TRBJ2-3; the D call of TRBD1 rests on TCRdb alone, since no DNA is present to check it. This CDR3 has 12 amino acids. CDR1 is KGHSH, CDR2 LQKENI, per germline. CDR3 residues: CASSPSLNTQYF.

V is TRBV29-1 and J is TRBJ2-7; with no DNA, the TCRdb D assignment of TRBD2 cannot be verified. There are 16 residues in the CDR3. CDR1 and CDR2 from the germline V gene are SQVTM and ANQGSEA. The CDR3 loop is CSVEDPAGQGPYEQYF.